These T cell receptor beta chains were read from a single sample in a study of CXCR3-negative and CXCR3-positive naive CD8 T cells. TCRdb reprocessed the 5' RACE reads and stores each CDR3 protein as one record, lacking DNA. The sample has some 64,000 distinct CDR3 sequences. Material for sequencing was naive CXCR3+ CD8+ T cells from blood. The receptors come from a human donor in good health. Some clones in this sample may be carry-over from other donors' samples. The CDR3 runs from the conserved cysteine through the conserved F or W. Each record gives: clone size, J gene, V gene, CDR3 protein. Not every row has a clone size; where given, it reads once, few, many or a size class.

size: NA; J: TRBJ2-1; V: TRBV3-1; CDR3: CASSQDWADPVSNEQFF
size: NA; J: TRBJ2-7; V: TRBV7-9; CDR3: CASSLVIGISYEQYF
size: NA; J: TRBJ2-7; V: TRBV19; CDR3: CASSHNYEQYF
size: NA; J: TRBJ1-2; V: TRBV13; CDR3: CASSLAGNYGYTF
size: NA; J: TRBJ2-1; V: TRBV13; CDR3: CASSPSLAQNNEQFF
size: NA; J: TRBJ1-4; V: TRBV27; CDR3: CASSLSRGFELFF
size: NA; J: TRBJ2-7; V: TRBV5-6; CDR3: CASSSGTQSYEQYF
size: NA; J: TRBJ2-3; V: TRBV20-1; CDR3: CSASEGTGTSTDTQYF
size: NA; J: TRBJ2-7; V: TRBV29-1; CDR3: CSVEGQSSYEQYF
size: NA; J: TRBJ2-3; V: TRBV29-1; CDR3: CSVEVWTGVTDTQYF
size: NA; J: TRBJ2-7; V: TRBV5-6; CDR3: CASSLVFRPYEQYF
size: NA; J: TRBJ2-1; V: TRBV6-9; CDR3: CASSYHRTSGNNEQFF
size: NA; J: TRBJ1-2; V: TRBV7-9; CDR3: CASSSLDWQGRNYGYTF
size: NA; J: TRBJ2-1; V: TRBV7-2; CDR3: CASSSAGQGVGEQFF
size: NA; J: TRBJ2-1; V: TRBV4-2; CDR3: CASSQEGGFNEQFF
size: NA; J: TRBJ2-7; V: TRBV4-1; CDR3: CASSQGAGAYEQYF
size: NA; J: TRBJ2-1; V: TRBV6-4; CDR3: CASSVLAGADNEQFF
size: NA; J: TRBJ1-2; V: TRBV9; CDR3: CASTLLPDSNYGYTF
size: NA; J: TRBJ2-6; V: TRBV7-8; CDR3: CASGRNSGANVLTF
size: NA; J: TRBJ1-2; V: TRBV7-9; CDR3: CASSIGHSGGYTF
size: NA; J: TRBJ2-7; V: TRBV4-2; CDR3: CASSQGLAGPYEQYF
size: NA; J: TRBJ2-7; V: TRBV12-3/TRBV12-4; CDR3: CASTVTGGDEQYF
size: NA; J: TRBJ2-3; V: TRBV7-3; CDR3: CGSSSIAGPTDTQYF
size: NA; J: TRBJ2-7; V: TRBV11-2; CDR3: CASSLGPVYEQYF
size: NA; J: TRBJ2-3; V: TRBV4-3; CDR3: CASSPRTSLGTDTQYF
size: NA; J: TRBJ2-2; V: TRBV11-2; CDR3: CASSLVPGGSTGELFF
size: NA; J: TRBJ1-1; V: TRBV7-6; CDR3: CASSLGQGAVAEAFF
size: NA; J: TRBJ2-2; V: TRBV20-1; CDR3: CSARDPELSTGELFF
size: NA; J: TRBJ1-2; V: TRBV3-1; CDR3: CASSQEFRAANYGYTF
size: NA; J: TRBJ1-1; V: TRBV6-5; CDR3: CASSYSMGNTEAFF
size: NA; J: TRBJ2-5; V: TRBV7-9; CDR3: CASSFGRTGGILKDQETQYF
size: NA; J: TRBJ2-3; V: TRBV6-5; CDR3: CASSWTGETDTQYF
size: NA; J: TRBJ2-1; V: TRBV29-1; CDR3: CSVESSWGRYNEQFF
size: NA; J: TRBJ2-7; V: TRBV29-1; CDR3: CSVGDSSYEQYF
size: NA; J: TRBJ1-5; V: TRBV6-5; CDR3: CASRYRDNQPQHF
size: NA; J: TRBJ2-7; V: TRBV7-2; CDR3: CASSLAGAFYEQYF
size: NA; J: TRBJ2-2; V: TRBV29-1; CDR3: CSATDRAVSTGELFF
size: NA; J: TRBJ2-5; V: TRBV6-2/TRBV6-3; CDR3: CASSPRTGGQETQYF
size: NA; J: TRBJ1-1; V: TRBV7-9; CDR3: CASSFRQGAFSEAFF
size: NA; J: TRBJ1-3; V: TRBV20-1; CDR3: CSAPNWDSSGNTIYF
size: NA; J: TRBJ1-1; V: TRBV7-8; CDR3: CASSLGARSNTEAFF
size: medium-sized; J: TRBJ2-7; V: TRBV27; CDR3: CASTSGLAGDEQYF
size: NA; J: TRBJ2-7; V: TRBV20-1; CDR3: CSARPSDRGSFYEQYF
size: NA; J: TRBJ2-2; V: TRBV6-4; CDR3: CASKRGGDTGELFF
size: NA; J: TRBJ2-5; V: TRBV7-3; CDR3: CASSLLAGHTEETQYF
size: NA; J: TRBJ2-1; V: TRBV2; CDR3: CASTTGTGAYNEQFF
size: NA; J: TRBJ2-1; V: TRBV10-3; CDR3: CAISGDRGTLNEQFF
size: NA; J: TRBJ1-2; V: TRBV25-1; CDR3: CASSEGTGGILNYGYTF
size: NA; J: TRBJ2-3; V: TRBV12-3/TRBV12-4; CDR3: CASSFTFGDPRTDTQYF
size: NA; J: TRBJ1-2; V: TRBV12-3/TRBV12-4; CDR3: CASSLDRDGYTF
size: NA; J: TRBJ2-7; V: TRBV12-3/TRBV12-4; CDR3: CASSYQGPEQYF